This TCR beta chain came from a study of blood T cells in healthy people across ages. Broader study findings: Donor CMV infection status was unknown, possibly confounding age-related changes in expanded clonotypes. Diversity was estimated from one million T cells, and these estimates were considered underestimates.

As for this clonotype: Its antigen is unidentified.

Combining a sample-barcoded 5' primer with a J-beta primer mix, a second PCR ran for about 6 to 11 cycles. Through a template-switch adaptor with 12 random nucleotides, each cDNA molecule received a tag. Every sample gave at least 2.5 million paired-end reads containing CDR3. One entry per CDR3 protein, called by TCRdb with MiXCR from the 5' RACE reads. The profile covers around 690,000 distinct CDR3 sequences, with 58% appearing a single time and more than 35% taken by the ten largest. CDR3 size: 16 residues. Germline CDR1 and CDR2: DFQATT and SNEGSKA (reference sequence). This TCR was recovered from a man between 60 and 75 years old in good health. This chain links TRBV20-1 with TRBJ2-6; possible D gene TRBD2, 5 bases. Sequencing was done on a sample of blood. CDR3 DNA sequence: TGCAGCGCCCCAAGGGCTGGGAGCTCTGGGGCCAACGTCCTGACTTTC. It yields the protein CSAPRAGSSGANVLTF.